This TCR beta chain was identified in a study of blood T cell repertoires in COVID-19. Study background: Acute-phase and convalescent COVID-19 samples originated in the United States, Italy and Spain. Nucleic acid was either cDNA or gDNA, and it came from T cells, B-cell-depleted T cells, or PBMCs.

This clone was seen just once. CDR3 length equals 15 residues. V lost 3 bases and J lost 5, with 14 bases in between. In germline, CDR1 is SGHNT, CDR2 YENEEA. Authors' analysis steps: Scientists estimated how many nucleated cells there were by amplifying reference gene primers. The assay was immunoSEQ multiplex PCR, and TCRdb's table has in-frame clones only and misses some. D and trimming were read from the DNA, whereas the V and J calls and clone size are those reported in that table. The sample holds 150,000 or so clones, roughly 77% seen once. Sample: peripheral blood. The sequence was collected from a human donor in a cohort sampled during active COVID-19. The rearrangement joins TRBV11-3 to TRBJ2-1, with D maybe TRBD2 (5 bases). This CDR3 reads CASSLDSQRNNEQFF. CDR3 nucleotides: TGTGCCAGCAGCTTGGACTCGCAGAGGAACAATGAGCAGTTCTTC.